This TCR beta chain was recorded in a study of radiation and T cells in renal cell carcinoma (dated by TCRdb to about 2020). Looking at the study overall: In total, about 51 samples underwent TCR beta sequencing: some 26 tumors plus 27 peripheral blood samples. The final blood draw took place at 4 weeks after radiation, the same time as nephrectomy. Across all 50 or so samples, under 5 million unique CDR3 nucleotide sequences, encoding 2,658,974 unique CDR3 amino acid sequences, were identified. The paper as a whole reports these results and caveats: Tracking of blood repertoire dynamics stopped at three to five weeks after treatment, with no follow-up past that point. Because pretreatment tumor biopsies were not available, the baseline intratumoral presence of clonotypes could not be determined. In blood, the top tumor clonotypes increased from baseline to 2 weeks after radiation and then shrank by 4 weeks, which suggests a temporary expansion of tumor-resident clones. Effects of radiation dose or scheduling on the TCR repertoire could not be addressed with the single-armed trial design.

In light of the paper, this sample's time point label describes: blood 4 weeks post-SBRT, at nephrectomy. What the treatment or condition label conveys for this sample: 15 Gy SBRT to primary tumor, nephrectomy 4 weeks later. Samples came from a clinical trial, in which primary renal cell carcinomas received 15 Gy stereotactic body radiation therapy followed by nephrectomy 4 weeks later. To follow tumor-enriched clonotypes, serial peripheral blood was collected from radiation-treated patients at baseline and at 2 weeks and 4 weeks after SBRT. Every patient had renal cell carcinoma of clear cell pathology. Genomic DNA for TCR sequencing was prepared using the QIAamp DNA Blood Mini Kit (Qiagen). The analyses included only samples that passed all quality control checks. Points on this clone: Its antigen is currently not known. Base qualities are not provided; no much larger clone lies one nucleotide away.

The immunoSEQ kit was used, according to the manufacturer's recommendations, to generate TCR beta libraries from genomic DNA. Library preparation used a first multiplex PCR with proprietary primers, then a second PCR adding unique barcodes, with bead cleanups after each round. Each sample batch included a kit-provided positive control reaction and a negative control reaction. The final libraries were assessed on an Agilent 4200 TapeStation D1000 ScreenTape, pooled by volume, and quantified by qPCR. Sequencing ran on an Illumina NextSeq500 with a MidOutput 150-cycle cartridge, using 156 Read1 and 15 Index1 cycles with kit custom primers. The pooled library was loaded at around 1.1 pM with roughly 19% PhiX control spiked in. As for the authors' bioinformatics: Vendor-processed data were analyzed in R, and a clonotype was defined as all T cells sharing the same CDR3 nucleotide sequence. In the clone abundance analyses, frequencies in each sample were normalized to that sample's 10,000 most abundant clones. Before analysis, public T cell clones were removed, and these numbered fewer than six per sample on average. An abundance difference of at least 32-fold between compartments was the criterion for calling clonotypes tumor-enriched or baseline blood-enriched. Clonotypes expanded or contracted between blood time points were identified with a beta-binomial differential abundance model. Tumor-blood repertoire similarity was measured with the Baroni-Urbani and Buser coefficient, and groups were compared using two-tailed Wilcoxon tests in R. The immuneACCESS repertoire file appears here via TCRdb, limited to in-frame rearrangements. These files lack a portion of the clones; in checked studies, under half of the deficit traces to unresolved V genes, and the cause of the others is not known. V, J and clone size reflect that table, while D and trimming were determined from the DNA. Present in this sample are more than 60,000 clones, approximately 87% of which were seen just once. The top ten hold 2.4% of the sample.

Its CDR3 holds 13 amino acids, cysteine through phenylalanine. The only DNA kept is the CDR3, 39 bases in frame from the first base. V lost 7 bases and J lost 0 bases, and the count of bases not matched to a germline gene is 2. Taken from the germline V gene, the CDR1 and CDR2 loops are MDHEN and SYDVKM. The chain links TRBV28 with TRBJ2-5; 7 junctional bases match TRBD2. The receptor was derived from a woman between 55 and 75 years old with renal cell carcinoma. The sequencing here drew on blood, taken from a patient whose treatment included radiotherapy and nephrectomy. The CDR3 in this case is CASTTSDQETQYF. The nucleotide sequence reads TGTGCCAGCACTACTAGCGACCAAGAGACCCAGTACTTC. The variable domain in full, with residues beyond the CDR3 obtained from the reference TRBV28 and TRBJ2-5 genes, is DVKVTQSSRYLVKRTGEKVFLECVQDMDHENMFWYRQDPGLGLRLIYFSYDVKMKEKGDIPEGYSVSREKKERFSLILESASTNQTSMYLCASTTSDQETQYFGPGTRLLVL.